The present T cell receptor (beta chain) was sequenced within a study of blood T cell repertoires in COVID-19. Generated by immunoSEQ multiplex PCR, the TCRdb table keeps only in-frame clones and is missing some. Among 100,000 to 140,000 clones listed, more than 70% were seen once. The CDR3 runs 16 residues. The germline gives CDR1 MNHNY, CDR2 SVGAGI (reference sequence). Trimming left V 7 bases short and J 6 bases short, with 19 bases between. The sample consisted of peripheral blood. This chain uses TRBV6-6 with TRBJ1-6; maybe TRBD1 (6 bases). The receptor comes from a human donor in a cohort sampled during active COVID-19. The CDR3 bases are TGTGCCAGCAAAACCGAGGGTTGGGGGCTTAATTCACCCCTCCACTTT. It specifies CASKTEGWGLNSPLHF.